The sequence of this TCR beta chain was determined in a study of blood T cell repertoires in COVID-19. Study as a whole: From the United States, Italy and Spain came samples of acute and convalescent COVID-19. PBMCs, B-cell-depleted T cells, or T cells were the source of the cDNA or gDNA that made up the material.

This CDR3 has 15 amino acids. Germline loops: CDR1 MNHEY, CDR2 SMNVEV (reference sequence). Trimming took 7 bases from V and 0 from J, leaving 15 bases between them. Per the original data handling: Amplification with reference gene primers provided the estimates of nucleated cell counts. Only in-frame clones appear in the TCRdb table, and some are missing; sequencing was by immunoSEQ multiplex PCR. For V, J and clone size, that table is used; D and trimming come from the DNA. This table holds 75,000 to 95,000 clones, about 90% found once. The receptor comes from a human donor in a cohort sampled during active COVID-19. Material: peripheral blood. The rearrangement joins TRBV27 to TRBJ2-5; tentatively, D is TRBD2 (6 bases). The CDR3 is CASTRGLAYQETQYF. Written as DNA, the CDR3 is TGTGCCAGCACCCGAGGGCTAGCGTACCAAGAGACCCAGTACTTC.